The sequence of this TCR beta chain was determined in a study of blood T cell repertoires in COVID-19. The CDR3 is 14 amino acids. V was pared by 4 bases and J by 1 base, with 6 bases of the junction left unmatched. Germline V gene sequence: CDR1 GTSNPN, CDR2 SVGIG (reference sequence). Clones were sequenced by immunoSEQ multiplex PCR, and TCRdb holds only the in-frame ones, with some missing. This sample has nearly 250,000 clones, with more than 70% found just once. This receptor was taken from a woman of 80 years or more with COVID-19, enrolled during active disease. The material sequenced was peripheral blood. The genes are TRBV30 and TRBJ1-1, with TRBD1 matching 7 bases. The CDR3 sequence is CAWKLQGRNTEAFF. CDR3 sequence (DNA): TGTGCCTGGAAACTACAGGGGAGGAACACTGAAGCTTTCTTT.